These 9 T cell receptor beta chains were all obtained from the same sample, sequenced in a study of shared clonotypes between healthy human individuals. The naive CD8 fraction comprised CD45RO-negative cells positively selected for CCR7 and excluded terminally differentiated effector memory CD45RA+ cells. Assay: immunoSEQ multiplex PCR; the TCRdb copy retains only in-frame clones and omits some. The data contain around 1.9 million clones, 85% to 95% of them singletons. The specimen was naive CD8+ T cells from PBMCs. Source of these receptors: a man younger than 30 in good health. Some clones in this sample may be carry-over from other donors' samples.

This clone was detected a few times. This sample includes further DNA sequences coding for the same CDR3. J is TRBJ2-2 and V is TRBV15; possibly TRBD2 for D (6 bases). Germline V CDR1 and CDR2: LNHNV, YYDKDF (reference sequence). The CDR3 runs to 15 residues. Trimming stripped 1 base from V and 4 bases from J, with 10 bases between. The CDR3 loop is CATSRGTGATGELFF. The CDR3 DNA reads TGTGCCACCAGCAGAGGAACGGGAGCCACCGGGGAGCTGTTTTTT. The full variable domain, with the rest looked up from reference TRBV15 and TRBJ2-2, is DAMVIQNPRYQVTQFGKPVTLSCSQTLNHNVMYWYQQKSSQAPKLLFHYYDKDFNNEADTPDNFQSRRPNTSFCFLDIRSPGLGDTAMYLCATSRGTGATGELFFGEGSRLTVL.

The chain employs TRBV27 and TRBJ1-2; 9 nucleotides match TRBD1. Germline assignment: CDR1 MNHEY and CDR2 SMNVEV (reference sequence). J was trimmed by 5 bases and V by 0 bases; bases with no gene match: 7. The CDR3 runs to 16 residues. CDR3 loop: CASSLSPGQGFYGYTF. CDR3 coding DNA: TGTGCCAGCAGTTTATCGCCGGGACAGGGTTTTTATGGCTACACCTTC.

Turning to this clone: A junction end diverges from the germline sequence, so it may reflect a read error. The chain couples TRBV25-1 to TRBJ2-3; D is unclear. This CDR3 has 16 residues. Germline CDR1 is MGHDK and CDR2 is SYGVNS. CDR3 in amino acids: CASREKELGLTDTQYF. In nucleotides, the CDR3 is TGTGCCAGCCGTGAGAAGGAGCTAGGGCTTACAGATACGCAGTATTTT.

V usage is TRBV9 and J usage is TRBJ2-3; D may match TRBD1 or TRBD2 (5 bases each). Trimming cost V 4 bases and J 1 base, with 16 bases left between them. Germline V gene lookup returns CDR1 SGDLS and CDR2 YYNGEE. The CDR3 totals 16 residues. The CDR3 loop is CASSHPGTEGTDTQYF. CDR3 bases: TGTGCCAGCAGCCATCCCGGGACGGAGGGCACAGATACGCAGTATTTT.

Worth noting for this clone: One end of the junction does not line up with germline, which may come from a read error. This rearrangement joins TRBV28 to TRBJ2-5, with 15 bases matching TRBD2. Germline V lookup: CDR1 MDHEN, CDR2 SYDVKM. The CDR3 is 16 amino acids. The CDR3 coding sequence is TGTGCCAGCAGAAACGGGACTAGCGGGAGGCAAGAGGCCCAGTACTTC. It yields the protein CASRNGTSGRQEAQYF.

To note about this clone: Distinct nucleotide sequences in the sample also encode this CDR3. This rearrangement joins TRBV27 to TRBJ2-7; D is possibly TRBD1 or TRBD2 (6 bases each). Germline assignment: CDR1 MNHEY and CDR2 SMNVEV (reference sequence). CDR3 length: 14 residues. The V gene lost 2 bases and the J gene lost 2 bases, with 10 bases spanning the gap. CDR3 coding DNA: TGTGCCAGCAGTTTAATAGGGGGGACCTACGAGCAGTACTTC. Its translation: CASSLIGGTYEQYF.

This clone was counted between two and nine times. The rearrangement links TRBV10-3 to TRBJ1-2; 8 nucleotides match TRBD1. J lost 4 bases, V lost 2 bases, and 3 bases had no gene match. This CDR3 comprises 14 residues. CDR1 and CDR2 from the germline V gene are ENHRY and SYGVKD. The chain's CDR3 is CAISETGGSYGYTF. CDR3 DNA sequence: TGTGCCATCAGTGAGACAGGGGGAAGCTATGGCTACACCTTC.

Only one count was recorded for this clone. The chain recombines TRBV9 with TRBJ2-7, with D perhaps given as TRBD1 or TRBD2 (5 bases each). The length of the CDR3 is 14 residues. V lost 0 bases, J lost 3 bases, and 10 bases lay in between. Per the germline V gene, CDR1 is SGDLS and CDR2 is YYNGEE. The CDR3 region has the DNA TGTGCCAGCAGCGTAGCTTCTGGGGGCTACGAGCAGTACTTC. Translated: CASSVASGGYEQYF.

This chain connects TRBV7-9 to TRBJ2-3; D call uncertain. The CDR3 covers 14 residues. Germline CDR1 and CDR2: SEHNR and FQNEAQ (reference sequence). Trimming stripped 6 bases from V and 1 base from J, with 11 bases between. CDR3 protein: CASRQTSGTDTQYF. As DNA, the CDR3 is TGTGCCAGCAGACAGACCTCCGGCACAGATACGCAGTATTTT.